The clone carrying this TCR beta chain was detected ten times or more. Its antigen is unidentified. This sample is part of a study of T-cell reconstitution after alpha-beta-depleted transplantation in children. Study conclusions and caveats: T cells produced anew were the main source of T-cell counts and diversity one year after transplant.

The V gene lost 0 bases and the J gene lost 3 bases, with 24 bases spanning the gap. Germline V lookup: CDR1 DFQATT, CDR2 SNEGSKA (reference sequence). The CDR3 is 18 amino acids. During its preparation, the TCRbeta library received unique molecular identifiers. Via MiXCR, TCRdb re-called the PCR reads, giving one row per CDR3 protein. The data contain around 240,000 distinct CDR3 sequences, 7.5% to 9.5% of them singletons. The receptor was derived from a male patient younger than 18 who had a stem cell transplant for acute lymphoblastic leukemia, so the T cells may come from the graft donor. The rearrangement joins TRBV20-1 to TRBJ2-7; D may correspond to TRBD1 or TRBD2 (5 bases each). The sequencing here drew on PBMCs, mostly from graft donor cells, taken 180 days after TCRalphabeta/CD19-depleted stem cell transplant. The CDR3 DNA is TGCAGTGCTAGAGATCAGGGAGAGACTCAGGGCTCGAACTACGAGCAGTACTTC. This encodes CSARDQGETQGSNYEQYF.